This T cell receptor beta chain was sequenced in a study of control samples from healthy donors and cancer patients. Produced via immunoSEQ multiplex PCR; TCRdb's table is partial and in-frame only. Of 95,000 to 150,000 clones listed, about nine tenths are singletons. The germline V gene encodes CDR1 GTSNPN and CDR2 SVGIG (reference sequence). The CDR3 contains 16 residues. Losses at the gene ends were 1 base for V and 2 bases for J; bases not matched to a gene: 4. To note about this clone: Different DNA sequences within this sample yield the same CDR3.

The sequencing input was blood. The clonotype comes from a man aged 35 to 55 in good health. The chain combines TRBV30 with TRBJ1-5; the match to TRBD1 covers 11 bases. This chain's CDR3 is CAWSADRGLGNQPQHF. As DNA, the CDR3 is TGTGCCTGGAGTGCGGACAGGGGGCTTGGCAATCAGCCCCAGCATTTT.